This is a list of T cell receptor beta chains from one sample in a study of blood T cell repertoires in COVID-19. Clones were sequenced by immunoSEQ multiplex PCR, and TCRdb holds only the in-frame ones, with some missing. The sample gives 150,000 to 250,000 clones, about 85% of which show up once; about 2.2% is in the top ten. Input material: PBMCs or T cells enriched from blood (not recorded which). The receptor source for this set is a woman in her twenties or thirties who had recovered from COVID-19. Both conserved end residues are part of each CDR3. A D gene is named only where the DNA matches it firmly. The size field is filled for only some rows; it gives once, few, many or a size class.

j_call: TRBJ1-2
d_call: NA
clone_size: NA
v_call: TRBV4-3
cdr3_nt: TGCGCCAGCAGCCAAGTGGAGGGAAGATTGCATGGCTACACCTTC
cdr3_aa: CASSQVEGRLHGYTF

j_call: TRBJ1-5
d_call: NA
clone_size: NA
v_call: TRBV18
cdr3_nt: TGTGCCAGCTCCGGGAACAGGGCATATAGCAATCAGCCCCAGCATTTT
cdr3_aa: CASSGNRAYSNQPQHF

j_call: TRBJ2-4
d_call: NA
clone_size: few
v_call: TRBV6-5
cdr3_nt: TGTGCCAGCAGTAGGGGGGGTGCTGCCAAAAACATTCAGTACTTC
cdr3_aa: CASSRGGAAKNIQYF

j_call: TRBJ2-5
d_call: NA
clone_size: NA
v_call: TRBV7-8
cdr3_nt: TGTGCCAGCAGCCGAGTGTACGGGAGAGGAGGGACCCAGTACTTC
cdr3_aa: CASSRVYGRGGTQYF

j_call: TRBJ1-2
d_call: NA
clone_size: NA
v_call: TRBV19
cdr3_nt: TGTGCCAGTAGTACATTCGACAGATATGGCTACACCTTC
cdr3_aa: CASSTFDRYGYTF

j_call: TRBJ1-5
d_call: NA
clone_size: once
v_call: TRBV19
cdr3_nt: TGTGCCAGTAGTATCGGAGCCGGCCAAGAGAGAGGGAGGCCCCAGCATTTT
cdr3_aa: CASSIGAGQERGRPQHF

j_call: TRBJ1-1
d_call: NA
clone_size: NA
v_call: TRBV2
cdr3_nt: TGTGCCAGCAGATACAGGGCTATGAACACTGAAGCTTTCTTT
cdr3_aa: CASRYRAMNTEAFF

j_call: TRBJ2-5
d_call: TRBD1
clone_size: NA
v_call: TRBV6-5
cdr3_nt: TGTTCAGTCGGGACAGGACCCGCCTGGGGGGAGACCCAGTACTTC
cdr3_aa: CSVGTGPAWGETQYF

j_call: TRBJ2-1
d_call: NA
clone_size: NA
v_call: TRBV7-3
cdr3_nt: TGTGCCAGCAGCTTCCTAGGGAGCCCCTACAATGAGCAGTTCTTC
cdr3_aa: CASSFLGSPYNEQFF

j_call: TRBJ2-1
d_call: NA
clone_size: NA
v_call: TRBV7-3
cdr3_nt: TGTGCCAGCAGCCCGTCTGGAGCGGAATACAATGAGCAGTTCTTC
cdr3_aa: CASSPSGAEYNEQFF

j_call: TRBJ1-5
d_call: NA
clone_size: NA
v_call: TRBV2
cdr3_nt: TGTGCCAGCAGTGGGGGGTTACAGGGCGGTCAGCCCCAGCATTTT
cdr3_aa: CASSGGLQGGQPQHF

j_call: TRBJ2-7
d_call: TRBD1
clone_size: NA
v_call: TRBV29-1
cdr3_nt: TGCAGCGTGAGACAGGGAAGAACTGGGGAGCAGTACTTC
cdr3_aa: CSVRQGRTGEQYF

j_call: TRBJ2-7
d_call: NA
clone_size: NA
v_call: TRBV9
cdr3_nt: TGTGCCAGCACCCCCCAGGGGATGGAGGACGAGCAGTACTTC
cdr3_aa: CASTPQGMEDEQYF

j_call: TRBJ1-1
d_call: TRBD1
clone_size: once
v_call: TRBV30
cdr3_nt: TGTGCCTGGAGTCCATGGACAGGGGGATTTATGAACACTGAAGCTTTCTTT
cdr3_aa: CAWSPWTGGFMNTEAFF

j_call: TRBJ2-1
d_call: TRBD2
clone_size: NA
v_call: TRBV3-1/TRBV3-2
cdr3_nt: TGTGCCAGCAGTCAGATCATTGAGGCGGGAGTTTACAATGAGCAGTTCTTC
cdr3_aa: CASSQIIEAGVYNEQFF

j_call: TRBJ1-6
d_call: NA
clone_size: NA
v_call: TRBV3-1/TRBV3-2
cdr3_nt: TGTGCCAGCAGCCAAGTGCAGGGAAATTCACCCCTCCACTTT
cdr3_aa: CASSQVQGNSPLHF

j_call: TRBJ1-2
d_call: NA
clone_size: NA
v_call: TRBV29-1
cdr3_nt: TGCAGCGTTGATCGGCAGCCGGAATTAGGGGGAGGCTACACCTTC
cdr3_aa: CSVDRQPELGGGYTF

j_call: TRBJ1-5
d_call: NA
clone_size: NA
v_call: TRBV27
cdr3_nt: TGTGCCAGCAGTCTTAGCCTCAATCAGCCCCAGCATTTT
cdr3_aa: CASSLSLNQPQHF

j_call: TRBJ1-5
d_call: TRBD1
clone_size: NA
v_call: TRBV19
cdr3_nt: TGTGCCAGCCGGGGACAGGGAAGGAATCAGCCCCAGCATTTT
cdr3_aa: CASRGQGRNQPQHF

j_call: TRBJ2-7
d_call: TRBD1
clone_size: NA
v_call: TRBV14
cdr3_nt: TGTGCCAGCAGCCCCCGGGGACAGGCCTACGAGCAGTACTTC
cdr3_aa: CASSPRGQAYEQYF

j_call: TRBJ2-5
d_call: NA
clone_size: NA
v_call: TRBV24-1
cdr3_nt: TGTGCCACCAGTGATGCCGACAGGTACCAAGAGACCCAGTACTTC
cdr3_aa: CATSDADRYQETQYF

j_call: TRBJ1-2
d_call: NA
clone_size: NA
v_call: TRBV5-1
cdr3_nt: TGCGCCAGCAGCTTGGAGCTGGGGACTATCTATGGCTACACCTTC
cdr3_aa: CASSLELGTIYGYTF

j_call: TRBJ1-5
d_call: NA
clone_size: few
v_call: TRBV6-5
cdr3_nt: TGTGCCAGCAGTCCTTTTACAGGGAGGGGGCAGCCCCAGCATTTT
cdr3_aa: CASSPFTGRGQPQHF

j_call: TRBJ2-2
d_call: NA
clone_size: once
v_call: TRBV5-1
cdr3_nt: TGCGCCAGCAGCCCCTTTGCAGGGGCCATGAACACCGGGGAGCTGTTTTTT
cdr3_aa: CASSPFAGAMNTGELFF

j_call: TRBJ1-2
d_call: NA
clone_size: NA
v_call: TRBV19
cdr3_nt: TGTGCCAGTAGTGTCATCGGGGATACGGGCTACACCTTC
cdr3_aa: CASSVIGDTGYTF

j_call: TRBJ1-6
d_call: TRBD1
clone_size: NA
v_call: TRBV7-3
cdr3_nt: TGTGCCAGCAGTTTAGGGACAGGGGGCTCACCCCTCCACTTT
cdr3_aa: CASSLGTGGSPLHF

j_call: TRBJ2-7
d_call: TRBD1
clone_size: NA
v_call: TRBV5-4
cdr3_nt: TGTGCCAGCAGCCGACAGGGGGCCGGGGAGCAGTACTTC
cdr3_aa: CASSRQGAGEQYF

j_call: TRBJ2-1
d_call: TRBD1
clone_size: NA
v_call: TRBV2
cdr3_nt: TGTGCCAGCAGAGAACAGGGGGGCAATTACAATGAGCAGTTCTTC
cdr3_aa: CASREQGGNYNEQFF

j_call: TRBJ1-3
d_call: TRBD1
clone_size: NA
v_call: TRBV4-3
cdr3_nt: TGCGCCAGCAGCCAAGATGACAGGGGAAAGGAAAACACCATATATTTT
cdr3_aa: CASSQDDRGKENTIYF

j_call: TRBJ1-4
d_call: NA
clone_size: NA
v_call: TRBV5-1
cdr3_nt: TGCGCCAGCAGCTTGAGCGGCCCTAATGAAAAACTGTTTTTT
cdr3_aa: CASSLSGPNEKLFF

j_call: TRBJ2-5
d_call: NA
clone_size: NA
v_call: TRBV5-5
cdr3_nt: TGTGCCAGCAGCCGAGACAGACAAGAGACCCAGTACTTC
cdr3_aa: CASSRDRQETQYF

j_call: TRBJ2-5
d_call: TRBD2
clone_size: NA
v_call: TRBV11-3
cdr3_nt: TGTGCCAGCAGCTTAGGGCTAGCGGGAGCCCAAGAGACCCAGTACTTC
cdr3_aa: CASSLGLAGAQETQYF

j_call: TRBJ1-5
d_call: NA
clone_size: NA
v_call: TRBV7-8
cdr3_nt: TGTGCCAGCAGCCAAGACAGTTTTAGCAATCAGCCCCAGCATTTT
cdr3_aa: CASSQDSFSNQPQHF

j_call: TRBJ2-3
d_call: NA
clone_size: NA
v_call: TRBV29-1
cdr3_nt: TGCAGCGTTGTGTCCCCCAGGTCAGATACGCAGTATTTT
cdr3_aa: CSVVSPRSDTQYF

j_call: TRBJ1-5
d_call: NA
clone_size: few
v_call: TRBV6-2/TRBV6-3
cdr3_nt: TGTGCCAGCAGTTACTCAGGGGTAAATCAGCCCCAGCATTTT
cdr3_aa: CASSYSGVNQPQHF

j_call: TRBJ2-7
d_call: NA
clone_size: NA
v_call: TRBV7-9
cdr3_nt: TGTGCCAGCAGCTTAATGGCAAGCTACGAGCAGTACTTC
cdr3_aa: CASSLMASYEQYF

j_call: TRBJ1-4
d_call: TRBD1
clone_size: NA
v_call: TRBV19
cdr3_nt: TGTGCCAGTAGGAAGGGACAGGGGGCTCCAACTAATGAAAAACTGTTTTTT
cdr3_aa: CASRKGQGAPTNEKLFF

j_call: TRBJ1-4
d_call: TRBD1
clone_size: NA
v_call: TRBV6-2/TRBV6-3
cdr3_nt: TGTGCCAGCAGTGGACAGGGCGGTGAAAAACTGTTTTTT
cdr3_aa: CASSGQGGEKLFF

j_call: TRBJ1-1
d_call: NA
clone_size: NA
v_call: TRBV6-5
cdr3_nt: TGTGCCAGCAGTCTATCAATACCGAACACTGAAGCTTTCTTT
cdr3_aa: CASSLSIPNTEAFF

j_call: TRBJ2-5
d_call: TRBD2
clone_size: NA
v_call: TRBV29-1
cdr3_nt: TGCAGCGTGGAGGACGAGGGCTTAGCGGGAGGGCCGAAAGAGACCCAGTACTTC
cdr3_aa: CSVEDEGLAGGPKETQYF

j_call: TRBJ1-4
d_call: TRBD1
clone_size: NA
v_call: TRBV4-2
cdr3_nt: TGTGCCAGCAGCCCAACCCAGACAGGGAGGGAAAAACTGTTTTTT
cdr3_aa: CASSPTQTGREKLFF

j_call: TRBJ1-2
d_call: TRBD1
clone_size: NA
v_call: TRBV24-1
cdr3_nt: TGTGCCACCAGTGAACAAGACAGGGTTAGTGGCTACACCTTC
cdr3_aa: CATSEQDRVSGYTF

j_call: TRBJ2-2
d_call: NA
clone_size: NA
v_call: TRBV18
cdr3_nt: TGTGCCAGCTCACCAATCCTAAGTTTCACCGGGGAGCTGTTTTTT
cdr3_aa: CASSPILSFTGELFF

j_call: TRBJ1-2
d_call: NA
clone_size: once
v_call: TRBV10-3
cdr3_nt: TGTGCCATCAGTGATCCTTCGGTATATGGCTACACCTTC
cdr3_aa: CAISDPSVYGYTF

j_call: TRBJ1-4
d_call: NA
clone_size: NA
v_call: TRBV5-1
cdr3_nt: TGCGCCAGCAGCCCCCGCCCGGGACTGAGTGAAAAACTGTTTTTT
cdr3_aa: CASSPRPGLSEKLFF

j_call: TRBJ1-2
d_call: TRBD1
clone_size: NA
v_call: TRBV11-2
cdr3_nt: TGTGCCAGCAGCACCGACAGGGGAGCTGGCTACACCTTC
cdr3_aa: CASSTDRGAGYTF

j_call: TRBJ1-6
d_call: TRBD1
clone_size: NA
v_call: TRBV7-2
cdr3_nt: TGTGCCAGCAGCTCCAGACAGGGTTTCGGTAATTCACCCCTCCACTTT
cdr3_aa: CASSSRQGFGNSPLHF

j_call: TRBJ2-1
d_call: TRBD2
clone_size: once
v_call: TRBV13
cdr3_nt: TGTGCCAGCCGCCGCGGGGGGAGTTTCAATGAGCAGTTCTTC
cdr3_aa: CASRRGGSFNEQFF

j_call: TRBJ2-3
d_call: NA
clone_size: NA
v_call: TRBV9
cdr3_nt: TGTGCCAGCAGCGTAGGGAGCGGGGACATTACAGATACGCAGTATTTT
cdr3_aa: CASSVGSGDITDTQYF